Listed below are T cell receptor beta chains from one sample, sequenced in a study of blood T cell repertoires in COVID-19. Here immunoSEQ multiplex PCR was the method, and the copy in TCRdb shows in-frame clones only, minus some. Here the sample spans about 190,000 clones, about nine tenths being singletons. The specimen sequenced was peripheral blood. All receptors come from a man younger than 35 with active or convalescent COVID-19. The CDR3 runs from the conserved cysteine through the conserved F or W. Fields, in order: J gene, V gene, D gene, clone size, CDR3 DNA, CDR3 protein. The D gene is left open where the match is weak. Size tells how often a clone was seen (once, few, many) or the class of an expanded clone, and some rows leave it out.

j_gene: TRBJ2-2; v_gene: TRBV30; d_gene: TRBD2; abundance: NA; CDR3nt: TGTGCCTGGAGCCCCCTACTAGCGTCCCAAATACGCACCGGGGAGCTGTTTTTT; CDR3aa: CAWSPLLASQIRTGELFF
j_gene: TRBJ2-5; v_gene: TRBV7-9; d_gene: NA; abundance: NA; CDR3nt: TGTGCCAGCAGCCGCCCGGTCTTGCGGGGAGAGACCCAGTACTTC; CDR3aa: CASSRPVLRGETQYF
j_gene: TRBJ1-3; v_gene: TRBV30; d_gene: NA; abundance: NA; CDR3nt: TGTGCCTGGAGTCAGGACTCTGGAAACACCATATATTTT; CDR3aa: CAWSQDSGNTIYF
j_gene: TRBJ1-5; v_gene: TRBV18; d_gene: NA; abundance: NA; CDR3nt: TGTGCCAGCTCACCATTCAGAGGCAGGGGAGACAATCAGCCCCAGCATTTT; CDR3aa: CASSPFRGRGDNQPQHF
j_gene: TRBJ2-7; v_gene: TRBV21-1; d_gene: NA; abundance: NA; CDR3nt: TGTGCCAGCAGCAGGGCCAGGGGAACCCACGAGCAGTACTTC; CDR3aa: CASSRARGTHEQYF
j_gene: TRBJ1-5; v_gene: TRBV19; d_gene: TRBD1; abundance: NA; CDR3nt: TGTGCCAGTAGTAGAGGACAGGGTGGTCAGCCCCAGCATTTT; CDR3aa: CASSRGQGGQPQHF
j_gene: TRBJ1-1; v_gene: TRBV11-2; d_gene: NA; abundance: once; CDR3nt: TGTGCCAGCAGCTTAGTAGGGGTCGCTGAAGCTTTCTTT; CDR3aa: CASSLVGVAEAFF
j_gene: TRBJ1-2; v_gene: TRBV10-2; d_gene: NA; abundance: few; CDR3nt: TGCGCCAGCAGTCGGACGGGAGAGCACTATGGCTACACCTTC; CDR3aa: CASSRTGEHYGYTF
j_gene: TRBJ1-5; v_gene: TRBV19; d_gene: NA; abundance: NA; CDR3nt: TGTGCCAGTAGGGAAGCGGGGGAGCGCAATCAGCCCCAGCATTTT; CDR3aa: CASREAGERNQPQHF
j_gene: TRBJ1-5; v_gene: TRBV19; d_gene: TRBD1; abundance: NA; CDR3nt: TGTGCCAGTAGTAGAGACAGGGGCTACAATCAGCCCCAGCATTTT; CDR3aa: CASSRDRGYNQPQHF
j_gene: TRBJ2-1; v_gene: TRBV9; d_gene: TRBD2; abundance: NA; CDR3nt: TGTGCCAGCAGCGTAGACGGGAGGTCGGCCCGTGAGCAGTTCTTC; CDR3aa: CASSVDGRSAREQFF
j_gene: TRBJ1-6; v_gene: TRBV30; d_gene: NA; abundance: NA; CDR3nt: TGTGCCTGGAGCAAGGGGGGGCAAAATAATTCACCCCTCCACTTT; CDR3aa: CAWSKGGQNNSPLHF
j_gene: TRBJ1-6; v_gene: TRBV5-4; d_gene: NA; abundance: NA; CDR3nt: TGTGCCAGCAGCTTGTCGGGAGGGAACTCCTATAATTCACCCCTCCACTTT; CDR3aa: CASSLSGGNSYNSPLHF
j_gene: TRBJ1-1; v_gene: TRBV6-6; d_gene: NA; abundance: NA; CDR3nt: TGTGCCAGCAGAATTAGTATGAACACTGAAGCTTTCTTT; CDR3aa: CASRISMNTEAFF
j_gene: TRBJ1-1; v_gene: TRBV5-1; d_gene: NA; abundance: NA; CDR3nt: TGCGCCAGCAGGCACCCGGACTCGAACACTGAAGCTTTCTTT; CDR3aa: CASRHPDSNTEAFF
j_gene: TRBJ1-1; v_gene: TRBV5-1; d_gene: NA; abundance: NA; CDR3nt: TGCGCCAGCACACTCACTGCGGGGGGTTCTACTGAAGCTTTCTTT; CDR3aa: CASTLTAGGSTEAFF
j_gene: TRBJ1-3; v_gene: TRBV15; d_gene: NA; abundance: NA; CDR3nt: TGTGCCACCAGCAGGGGCGGGGTAACATCTGGAAACACCATATATTTT; CDR3aa: CATSRGGVTSGNTIYF
j_gene: TRBJ2-5; v_gene: TRBV2; d_gene: TRBD1; abundance: NA; CDR3nt: TGTGCCAGCAGCGGCGACAGGGGGCGCCGATTAGAGACCCAGTACTTC; CDR3aa: CASSGDRGRRLETQYF
j_gene: TRBJ1-1; v_gene: TRBV7-2; d_gene: NA; abundance: NA; CDR3nt: TGTGCCAGTACCCGCCCGAACACGAACACTGAAGCTTTCTTT; CDR3aa: CASTRPNTNTEAFF
j_gene: TRBJ2-2; v_gene: TRBV7-9; d_gene: NA; abundance: NA; CDR3nt: TGTGCCAGCAGCCTAGACACCTACACCGGGGAGCTGTTTTTT; CDR3aa: CASSLDTYTGELFF
j_gene: TRBJ1-1; v_gene: TRBV10-3; d_gene: NA; abundance: NA; CDR3nt: TGTGCCATCAGTGAAACACGGGGAATTGGTGCTTTCTTT; CDR3aa: CAISETRGIGAFF
j_gene: TRBJ1-3; v_gene: TRBV7-8; d_gene: NA; abundance: NA; CDR3nt: TGTGCCAGCAGCTGGGGATCTGGGGGGGCGAACACCATATATTTT; CDR3aa: CASSWGSGGANTIYF
j_gene: TRBJ2-7; v_gene: TRBV6-2/TRBV6-3; d_gene: TRBD1; abundance: NA; CDR3nt: TGTGCCAGCAGTTACCAGCTGGACAGGGGCGGATACGAGCAGTACTTC; CDR3aa: CASSYQLDRGGYEQYF
j_gene: TRBJ1-6; v_gene: TRBV5-4; d_gene: TRBD1; abundance: NA; CDR3nt: TGTGCCAGCAGCTGGATCGGGACAGGGGGCTCACCCCTCCACTTT; CDR3aa: CASSWIGTGGSPLHF
j_gene: TRBJ1-3; v_gene: TRBV19; d_gene: NA; abundance: NA; CDR3nt: TGTGCCAGTAGTATTTATACGGGCTCTGGAAACACCATATATTTT; CDR3aa: CASSIYTGSGNTIYF
j_gene: TRBJ1-4; v_gene: TRBV6-5; d_gene: NA; abundance: NA; CDR3nt: TGTGCCAGCAGTTCTAGACGCAGGGGTGGTAATGAAAAACTGTTTTTT; CDR3aa: CASSSRRRGGNEKLFF
j_gene: TRBJ1-1; v_gene: TRBV6-2/TRBV6-3; d_gene: TRBD1; abundance: once; CDR3nt: TGTGCCAGCAGTTCGGACAGGGGTTTGGCTGAAGCTTTCTTT; CDR3aa: CASSSDRGLAEAFF
j_gene: TRBJ1-1; v_gene: TRBV2; d_gene: NA; abundance: NA; CDR3nt: TGTGCCAGCCGCCCGGGGGAGAGCGCCACTGAAGCTTTCTTT; CDR3aa: CASRPGESATEAFF
j_gene: TRBJ2-3; v_gene: TRBV5-1; d_gene: NA; abundance: NA; CDR3nt: TGCGCCAGCAGCTTGAGCTCCACAGATACGCAGTATTTT; CDR3aa: CASSLSSTDTQYF
j_gene: TRBJ1-1; v_gene: TRBV19; d_gene: NA; abundance: NA; CDR3nt: TGTGCCAGTGGGGAGGAGAACACTGAAGCTTTCTTT; CDR3aa: CASGEENTEAFF
j_gene: TRBJ2-2; v_gene: TRBV3-1/TRBV3-2; d_gene: TRBD1; abundance: NA; CDR3nt: TGTGCCTGTAGACAGGGTGTCGGGGAGCTGTTTTTT; CDR3aa: CACRQGVGELFF
j_gene: TRBJ2-3; v_gene: TRBV11-1; d_gene: NA; abundance: NA; CDR3nt: TGTGCCAGCAGCTTAGACTGGGCGGGGGCGGCAGATACGCAGTATTTT; CDR3aa: CASSLDWAGAADTQYF
j_gene: TRBJ1-5; v_gene: TRBV28; d_gene: TRBD1; abundance: NA; CDR3nt: TGTGCCAGCAGACGAACAGGGGGCGAGAATCAGCCCCAGCATTTT; CDR3aa: CASRRTGGENQPQHF
j_gene: TRBJ1-1; v_gene: TRBV5-6; d_gene: NA; abundance: NA; CDR3nt: TGTGCCAGCAGCACTCTCCGGGACACTGAAGCTTTCTTT; CDR3aa: CASSTLRDTEAFF
j_gene: TRBJ1-2; v_gene: TRBV3-1/TRBV3-2; d_gene: TRBD1; abundance: NA; CDR3nt: TGTGCCAGCAGCCAAGGCGGACAGGGGGGATATGGCTACACCTTC; CDR3aa: CASSQGGQGGYGYTF
j_gene: TRBJ2-5; v_gene: TRBV5-4; d_gene: TRBD2; abundance: NA; CDR3nt: TGTGCCAGCAGAGCTAGAAGCGGGGGTCAAGAGACCCAGTACTTC; CDR3aa: CASRARSGGQETQYF
j_gene: TRBJ2-3; v_gene: TRBV5-1; d_gene: TRBD2; abundance: NA; CDR3nt: TGCGCCAGCAGCGCATCCGGGACTAGCGGGAGGTTAGGAGATACGCAGTATTTT; CDR3aa: CASSASGTSGRLGDTQYF
j_gene: TRBJ2-7; v_gene: TRBV4-1; d_gene: NA; abundance: NA; CDR3nt: TGCGCCAGCAGCCAAGCGGTGGCAGGGGCCTACGAGCAGTACTTC; CDR3aa: CASSQAVAGAYEQYF
j_gene: TRBJ1-1; v_gene: TRBV7-9; d_gene: NA; abundance: NA; CDR3nt: TGTGCCAGCAATGGGGCAGTGAACACTGAAGCTTTCTTT; CDR3aa: CASNGAVNTEAFF
j_gene: TRBJ1-2; v_gene: TRBV5-8; d_gene: NA; abundance: NA; CDR3nt: TGTGCCAGCAGCTTCGACACCCTAGCGGTTAACTATGGCTACACCTTC; CDR3aa: CASSFDTLAVNYGYTF
j_gene: TRBJ1-1; v_gene: TRBV3-1/TRBV3-2; d_gene: TRBD1; abundance: NA; CDR3nt: TGTGCCAGCAGCCCCCGTGGAGGGGGCGATACTGAAGCTTTCTTT; CDR3aa: CASSPRGGGDTEAFF
j_gene: TRBJ2-2; v_gene: TRBV6-1; d_gene: TRBD1; abundance: NA; CDR3nt: TGTGCCAGCAGTGCCCTAGGACAGGGGGCCACCGGGGAGCTGTTTTTT; CDR3aa: CASSALGQGATGELFF